This TCR beta chain was identified in a study of blood T cell repertoires in COVID-19. Sequencing was performed with immunoSEQ multiplex PCR; in TCRdb, only in-frame clones are kept and a portion is missing. Of 250,000 to 350,000 clones in the sample, approximately 91% were seen once. This CDR3 is 15 amino acids long. CDR1 and CDR2 (germline): WNHNN, SYGVQD (reference sequence). After removal of 5 bases from V and 4 bases from J, the junction contained 9 bases not matched to a gene. The genes are TRBV10-1 and TRBJ2-5; 8 bases map to TRBD2. The sequence derives from a young woman with COVID-19, enrolled during active disease. Source material: peripheral blood. CDR3 residues: CASSQGTSGPETQYF. The CDR3 coding sequence is TGCGCCAGCAGTCAGGGGACTAGTGGCCCAGAGACCCAGTACTTC.